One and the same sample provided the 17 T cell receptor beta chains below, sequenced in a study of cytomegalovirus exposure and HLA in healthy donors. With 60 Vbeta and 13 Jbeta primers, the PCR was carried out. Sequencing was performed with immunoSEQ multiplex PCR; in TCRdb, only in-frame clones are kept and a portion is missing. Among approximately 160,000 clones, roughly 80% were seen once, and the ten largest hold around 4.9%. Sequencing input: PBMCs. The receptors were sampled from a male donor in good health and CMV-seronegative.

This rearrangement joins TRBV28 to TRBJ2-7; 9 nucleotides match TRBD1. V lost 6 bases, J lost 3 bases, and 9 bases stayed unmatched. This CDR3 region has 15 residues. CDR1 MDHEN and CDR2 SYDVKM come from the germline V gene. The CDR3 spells CASRPTGQGIYEQYF. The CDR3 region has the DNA TGTGCCAGCAGGCCCACGGGACAGGGAATCTACGAGCAGTACTTC.

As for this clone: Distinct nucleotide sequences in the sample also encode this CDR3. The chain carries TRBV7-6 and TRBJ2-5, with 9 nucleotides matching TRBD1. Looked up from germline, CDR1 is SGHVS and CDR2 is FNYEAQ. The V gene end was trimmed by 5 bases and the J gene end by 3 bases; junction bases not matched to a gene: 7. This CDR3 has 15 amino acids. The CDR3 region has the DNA TGTGCCAGCAGCCTACGACAGGGGGGGAAAGAGACCCAGTACTTC. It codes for CASSLRQGGKETQYF.

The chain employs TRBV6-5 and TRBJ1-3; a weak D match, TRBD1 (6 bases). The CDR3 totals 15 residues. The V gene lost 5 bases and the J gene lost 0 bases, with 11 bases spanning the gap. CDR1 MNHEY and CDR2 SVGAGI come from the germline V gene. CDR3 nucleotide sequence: TGTGCCAGCAGTCTTGACAGGAACTCTGGAAACACCATATATTTT. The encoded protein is CASSLDRNSGNTIYF.

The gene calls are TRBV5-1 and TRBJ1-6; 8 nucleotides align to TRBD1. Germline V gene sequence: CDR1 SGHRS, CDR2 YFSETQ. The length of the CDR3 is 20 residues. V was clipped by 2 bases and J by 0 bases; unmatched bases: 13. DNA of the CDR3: TGCGCCAGCAGCTTAATTCCCGGACAGGGATCGAGCTCCTATAATTCACCCCTCCACTTT. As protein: CASSLIPGQGSSSYNSPLHF.

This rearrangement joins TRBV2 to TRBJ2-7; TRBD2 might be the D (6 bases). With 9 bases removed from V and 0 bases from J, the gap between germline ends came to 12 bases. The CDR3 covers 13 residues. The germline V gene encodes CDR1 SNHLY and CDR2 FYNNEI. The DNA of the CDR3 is TGTGCCAGTCGCAGCGGGTCCTCCTACGAGCAGTACTTC. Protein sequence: CASRSGSSYEQYF.

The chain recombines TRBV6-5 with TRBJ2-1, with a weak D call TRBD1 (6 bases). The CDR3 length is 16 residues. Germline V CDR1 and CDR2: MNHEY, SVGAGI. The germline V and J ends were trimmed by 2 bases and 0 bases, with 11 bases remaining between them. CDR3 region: CASSYTGLGSYNEQFF. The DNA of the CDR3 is TGTGCCAGCAGTTACACAGGGCTCGGCTCCTACAATGAGCAGTTCTTC.

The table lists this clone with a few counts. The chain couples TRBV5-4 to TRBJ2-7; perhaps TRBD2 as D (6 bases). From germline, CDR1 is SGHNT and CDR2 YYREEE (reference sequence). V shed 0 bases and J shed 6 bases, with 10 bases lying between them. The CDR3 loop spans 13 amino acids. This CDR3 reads CASSLDGEAEQYF. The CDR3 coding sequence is TGTGCCAGCAGCTTGGACGGGGAGGCCGAGCAGTACTTC. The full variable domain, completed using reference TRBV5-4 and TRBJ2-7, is ETGVTQSPTHLIKTRGQQVTLRCSSQSGHNTVSWYQQALGQGPQFIFQYYREEENGRGNFPPRFSGLQFPNYSSELNVNALELDDSALYLCASSLDGEAEQYFGPGTRLTVT.

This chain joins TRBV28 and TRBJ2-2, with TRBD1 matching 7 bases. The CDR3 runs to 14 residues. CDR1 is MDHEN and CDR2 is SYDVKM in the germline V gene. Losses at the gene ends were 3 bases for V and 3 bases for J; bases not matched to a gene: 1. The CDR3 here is CASSFRGYTGELFF. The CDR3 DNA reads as TGTGCCAGCAGTTTCAGGGGGTACACCGGGGAGCTGTTTTTT.

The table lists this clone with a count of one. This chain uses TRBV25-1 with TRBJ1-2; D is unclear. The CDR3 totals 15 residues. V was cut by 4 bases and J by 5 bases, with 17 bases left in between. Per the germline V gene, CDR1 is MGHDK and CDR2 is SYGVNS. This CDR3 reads CASSVGGPQAYGYTF. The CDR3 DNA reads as TGTGCCAGCAGTGTAGGAGGACCCCAGGCTTATGGCTACACCTTC.

CDR3 sequence: CASSFGGGTRYEQYF. CDR3 sequence (DNA): TGTGCCAGCAGCTTTGGGGGGGGAACTCGCTACGAGCAGTACTTC. The chain couples TRBV11-2 to TRBJ2-7, with TRBD2 matching 7 bases. The CDR3 runs to 15 residues. Trimming at V came to 3 bases and at J to 3 bases, leaving 8 bases not matched to a gene. CDR1 is SGHAT, CDR2 FQNNGV, per germline. The complete variable domain, with remaining parts taken from reference TRBV11-2 and TRBJ2-7, reads EAGVAQSPRYKIIEKRQSVAFWCNPISGHATLYWYQQILGQGPKLLIQFQNNGVVDDSQLPKDRFSAERLKGVDSTLKIQPAKLEDSAVYLCASSFGGGTRYEQYFGPGTRLTVT.

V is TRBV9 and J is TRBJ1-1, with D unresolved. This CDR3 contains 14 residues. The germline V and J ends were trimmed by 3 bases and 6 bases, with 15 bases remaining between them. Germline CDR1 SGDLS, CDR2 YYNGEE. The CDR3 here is CASSGTSSFSEAFF. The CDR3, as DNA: TGTGCCAGCAGCGGAACGAGCTCCTTCTCTGAAGCTTTCTTT.

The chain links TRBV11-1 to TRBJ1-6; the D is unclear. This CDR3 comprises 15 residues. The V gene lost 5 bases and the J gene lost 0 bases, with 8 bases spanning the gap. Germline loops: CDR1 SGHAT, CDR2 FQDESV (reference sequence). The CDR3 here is CASSPPSSYNSPLHF. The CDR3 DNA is TGTGCCAGCAGCCCGCCGAGCTCCTATAATTCACCCCTCCACTTT.

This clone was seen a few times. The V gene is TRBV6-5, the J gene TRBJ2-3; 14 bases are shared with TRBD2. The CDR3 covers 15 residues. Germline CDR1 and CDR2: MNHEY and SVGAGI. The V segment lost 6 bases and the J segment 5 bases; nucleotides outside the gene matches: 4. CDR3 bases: TGTGCCAGCAGGACGGGACTAGCGGGAGTAGATACGCAGTATTTT. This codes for CASRTGLAGVDTQYF.

CDR3 sequence reads: CASSDRGQETQYF. As DNA, the CDR3 is TGTGCCAGTAGTGACAGGGGGCAAGAGACCCAGTACTTC. The chain links TRBV19 to TRBJ2-5; 9 bases are shared with TRBD1. The V gene end was trimmed by 5 bases and the J gene end by 2 bases; junction bases not matched to a gene: 0. This CDR3 has 13 amino acids. From germline, CDR1 is LNHDA and CDR2 SQIVND (reference sequence).

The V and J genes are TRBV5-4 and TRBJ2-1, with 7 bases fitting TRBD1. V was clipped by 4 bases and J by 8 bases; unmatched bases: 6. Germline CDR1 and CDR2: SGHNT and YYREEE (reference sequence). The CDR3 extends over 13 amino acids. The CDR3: CASSKSDRDEQFF. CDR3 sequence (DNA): TGTGCCAGCAGCAAAAGCGACAGGGATGAGCAGTTCTTC.

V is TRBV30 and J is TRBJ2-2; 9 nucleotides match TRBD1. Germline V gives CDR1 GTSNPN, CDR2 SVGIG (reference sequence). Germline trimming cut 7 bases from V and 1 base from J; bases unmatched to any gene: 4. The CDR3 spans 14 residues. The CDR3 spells CAFDRGVNTGELFF. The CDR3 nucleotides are TGTGCCTTTGACAGGGGGGTGAACACCGGGGAGCTGTTTTTT.

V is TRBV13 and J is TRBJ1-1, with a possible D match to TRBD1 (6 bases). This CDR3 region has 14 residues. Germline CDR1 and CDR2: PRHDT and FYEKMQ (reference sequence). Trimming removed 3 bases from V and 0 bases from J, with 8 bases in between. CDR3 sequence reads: CASSFRQVNTEAFF. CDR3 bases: TGTGCCAGCAGCTTCCGACAGGTGAACACTGAAGCTTTCTTT.